Below are 29 T cell receptor beta chains sequenced from a single sample in a study of shared clonotypes between healthy human individuals. TCRdb's copy holds only in-frame clones and misses some; the assay was immunoSEQ multiplex PCR. The sample gives over 300,000 clones, about nine tenths of which show up once; about a sixth is in the top ten. The source material was memory CD8+ T cells sorted from blood. Described subset: CD45RO+ cells pooled with CCR7-negative TemRA cells. These receptors all come from a man aged 18 to 30 in good health.

This rearrangement joins TRBV10-3 to TRBJ2-2, with D possibly matching TRBD1 (5 bases). The germline gives CDR1 ENHRY, CDR2 SYGVKD. There are 15 residues in the CDR3. Trimming removed 5 bases at V and 0 bases at J, with 10 bases between. Written as DNA, the CDR3 is TGTGCCATCAGTCAAAAGGGGACGAACACCGGGGAGCTGTTTTTT. It encodes CAISQKGTNTGELFF.

V usage is TRBV5-1 and J usage is TRBJ2-5; D may correspond to TRBD1 or TRBD2 (5 bases each). The CDR3 consists of 15 residues. CDR1 and CDR2 (germline): SGHRS, YFSETQ. The V gene lost 0 bases and the J gene lost 4 bases, with 13 bases spanning the gap. CDR3: CASSLVQEEVETQYF. CDR3 bases: TGCGCCAGCAGCTTGGTACAGGAGGAGGTAGAGACCCAGTACTTC.

The rearrangement uses TRBV29-1 and TRBJ2-7; 13 bases align to TRBD2. Germline loops: CDR1 SQVTM, CDR2 ANQGSEA. Trimming at V came to 8 bases and at J to 3 bases, leaving 7 bases not matched to a gene. CDR3 length: 14 residues. Written as DNA, the CDR3 is TGCAGCATAACCGGGACTAGCGGGAACTACGAGCAGTACTTC. This encodes CSITGTSGNYEQYF.

The V and J genes are TRBV27 and TRBJ2-7; 9 bases map to TRBD1. V shed 6 bases and J 5 bases; nucleotides not matched to a gene: 8. The CDR3 totals 14 residues. Germline CDR1 MNHEY, CDR2 SMNVEV (reference sequence). The CDR3 coding sequence is TGTGCCAGCAGCCCGGGACAGGGATCGCACGAGCAGTACTTC. It codes for CASSPGQGSHEQYF.

The chain carries TRBV4-3 and TRBJ2-7; weak D call: TRBD2 (5 bases). This CDR3 spans 14 amino acids. In germline, CDR1 is LGHNA, CDR2 YSLEER. Trimming cost V 1 base and J 5 bases, with 12 bases left between them. In DNA form, the CDR3 reads TGCGCCAGCAGCCAAGGGAGCCAGAGGGACGAGCAGTACTTC. It encodes CASSQGSQRDEQYF.

The V gene is TRBV7-9, the J gene TRBJ2-1; maybe TRBD2 (5 bases). V dropped 1 base and J dropped 7 bases, with 17 bases sitting between them. Per the germline V gene, CDR1 is SEHNR and CDR2 is FQNEAQ (reference sequence). The CDR3 has 16 residues. The CDR3 sequence is CASSLEAAYRENEQFF. In DNA, the CDR3 is TGTGCCAGCAGCTTAGAAGCGGCCTATAGGGAGAATGAGCAGTTCTTC.

This clone came up once. The chain couples TRBV11-2 to TRBJ2-7; D remains ambiguous. CDR3 size: 13 residues. V was pared by 4 bases and J by 2 bases, with 9 bases between. The germline gives CDR1 SGHAT, CDR2 FQNNGV. The CDR3 loop reads CASSSFGTYEQYF. Written as DNA, the CDR3 is TGTGCCAGCAGCTCATTCGGAACCTACGAGCAGTACTTC. The full variable domain, rest sourced from reference TRBV11-2 and TRBJ2-7, is EAGVAQSPRYKIIEKRQSVAFWCNPISGHATLYWYQQILGQGPKLLIQFQNNGVVDDSQLPKDRFSAERLKGVDSTLKIQPAKLEDSAVYLCASSSFGTYEQYFGPGTRLTVT.

The CDR3 nucleotides read TGTGCCAGCAGCCAGGGGGCGGGTACTGAAGCTTTCTTT. Translating gives CASSQGAGTEAFF. The rearrangement links TRBV25-1 to TRBJ1-1; 8 bases are a match to TRBD1. The CDR3 loop spans 13 amino acids. With 6 bases clipped from V and 5 bases from J, the junction kept 5 bases outside the gene matches. The germline V gene encodes CDR1 MGHDK and CDR2 SYGVNS.

This clone was seen just once. The sample holds other DNA sequences that translate to the same CDR3. The rearrangement links TRBV11-3 to TRBJ1-1; 10 positions match TRBD1. J gave up 8 bases and V 6 bases, and 9 bases lay outside the gene matches. Germline CDR1 and CDR2: SGHNT and YENEEA. CDR3 size: 14 residues. The DNA for the CDR3 is TGTGCCAGCAGTTCCAACCCGGGACAGGGGGAAGCTTTCTTT. Its translation is CASSSNPGQGEAFF.

The chain employs TRBV7-9 and TRBJ2-7; no clear D gene. The ends were cut back, 2 bases at V and 3 bases at J, with 8 bases in the middle. The CDR3 is 13 residues long. Germline-derived CDR1 and CDR2 are SEHNR and FQNEAQ (reference sequence). DNA for the CDR3: TGTGCCAGCAGCTTAAGCCCATTCTACGAGCAGTACTTC. This gives the protein CASSLSPFYEQYF.

V and J are TRBV7-9 and TRBJ2-7; the D call may be TRBD1 or TRBD2 (5 bases each). Germline-derived CDR1 and CDR2 are SEHNR and FQNEAQ (reference sequence). Trimming shortened V by 1 base and J by 7 bases, and 14 bases separated the two germline ends. There are 14 residues in the CDR3. DNA for the CDR3: TGTGCCAGCAGCTTAGGGGGCGCATCGGGAGAGCAGTACTTC. Translation gives CASSLGGASGEQYF.

V usage is TRBV19 and J usage is TRBJ2-7; D is undetermined. The CDR3 has 13 amino acids. Germline V lookup: CDR1 LNHDA, CDR2 SQIVND (reference sequence). Trimming pared 1 base from V and 5 bases from J, leaving 9 bases between. The CDR3 loop is CASSIVPWDEQYF. The CDR3 coding sequence is TGTGCCAGTAGTATAGTCCCCTGGGACGAGCAGTACTTC.

As regards this clone: This CDR3 is also generated by other DNA sequences in the sample. This sequence joins TRBV2 and TRBJ2-3; 15 bases agree with TRBD2. With V trimmed by 6 bases and J by 3 bases, 1 base remained unmatched. This CDR3 spans 15 amino acids. CDR1 is SNHLY, CDR2 FYNNEI, per germline. For the CDR3, the DNA is TGTGCCAGCAGCGGGACTAGCGGGAGGACAGATACGCAGTATTTT. Its translation: CASSGTSGRTDTQYF.

This chain uses TRBV11-2 with TRBJ2-1; TRBD2 agrees at 9 bases. This CDR3 has 18 residues. Losses at the gene ends were 2 bases for V and 4 bases for J; bases not matched to a gene: 12. CDR1 is SGHAT and CDR2 is FQNNGV in the germline V gene. In nucleotides, the CDR3 is TGTGCCAGCAGCTTATTCGGCGGGGGGGCCCCGTTTTACAATGAGCAGTTCTTC. The encoded protein is CASSLFGGGAPFYNEQFF.

The J gene is TRBJ2-5, the V gene TRBV27; D not resolved. The CDR3 contains 13 residues. The germline V gene encodes CDR1 MNHEY and CDR2 SMNVEV (reference sequence). The V and J ends lost 5 bases and 5 bases respectively, with 12 bases between them. The CDR3 DNA sequence: TGTGCCAGCAGTCTCGGGTTAACGGAGACCCAGTACTTC. Translation: CASSLGLTETQYF.

The chain carries TRBV18 and TRBJ1-2, with TRBD1 identical over 9 bases. Germline V gene lookup returns CDR1 KGHSH and CDR2 LQKENI. V was pared by 6 bases and J by 3 bases, with 11 bases of the junction left unmatched. This CDR3 is 16 amino acids long. The CDR3 DNA sequence: TGTGCCAGCTCGTTCATGCCGGGACAGGGTCACTATGGCTACACCTTC. It codes for CASSFMPGQGHYGYTF. Variable domain in full (rest from reference TRBV18 and TRBJ1-2): NAGVMQNPRHLVRRRGQEARLRCSPMKGHSHVYWYRQLPEEGLKFMVYLQKENIIDESGMPKERFSAEFPKEGPSILRIQQVVRGDSAAYFCASSFMPGQGHYGYTFGSGTRLTVV.

As for this clone: A much larger clonotype is one base distant, so this may be a read error. The same CDR3 arises from other DNA sequences in this sample as well. The V and J genes are TRBV14 and TRBJ1-2, with D unresolved. V gave up 1 base and J gave up 4 bases, with 7 bases separating them. Germline loops: CDR1 SGHDN, CDR2 FVKESK. This CDR3 contains 13 residues. The CDR3 is CASSQGAAYGYTF. The CDR3, as DNA: TGTGCCAGCAGCCAAGGGGCAGCCTATGGCTACACCTTC.

V and J are TRBV29-1 and TRBJ2-6; D is unclear. V was trimmed by 5 bases and J by 2 bases, leaving 7 bases between them. This CDR3 spans 13 amino acids. CDR1 and CDR2 from the germline V gene are SQVTM and ANQGSEA. The CDR3 bases are TGCAGCGTTCCCGACACTGGGGCCAACGTCCTGACTTTC. It translates to CSVPDTGANVLTF.

This clone was observed a single time. The chain has TRBV28 and TRBJ1-5; D is unresolved. The CDR3 runs 15 residues. V lost 3 bases and J lost 6, with 15 bases in between. Germline lookup yields CDR1 MDHEN and CDR2 SYDVKM. CDR3: CASSFLRRFSQPQHF. The CDR3, as DNA: TGTGCCAGCAGTTTCCTGCGGCGATTCTCTCAGCCCCAGCATTTT. Variable domain in full (rest from reference TRBV28 and TRBJ1-5): DVKVTQSSRYLVKRTGEKVFLECVQDMDHENMFWYRQDPGLGLRLIYFSYDVKMKEKGDIPEGYSVSREKKERFSLILESASTNQTSMYLCASSFLRRFSQPQHFGDGTRLSIL.

The J gene is TRBJ2-5, the V gene TRBV5-4; TRBD1 is a possible D gene (5 bases). The CDR3 sequence is 14 residues long. Trimming pared 0 bases from V and 3 bases from J, leaving 9 bases between. Germline CDR1 and CDR2: SGHNT and YYREEE (reference sequence). The CDR3 region is CASSLEAGKETQYF. The CDR3 nucleotides read TGTGCCAGCAGCTTGGAGGCAGGGAAAGAGACCCAGTACTTC.

The genes are TRBV5-1 and TRBJ2-7; maybe TRBD2 (6 bases). The V end lost 4 bases, the J end lost 0 bases, and 14 bases lay between the germline ends. Germline values: CDR1 SGHRS, CDR2 YFSETQ. This CDR3 has 15 residues. This chain's CDR3 is CASSKTGLRSYEQYF. The CDR3 nucleotides read TGCGCCAGCAGCAAAACCGGACTACGCTCCTACGAGCAGTACTTC. Variable domain in full (rest from reference TRBV5-1 and TRBJ2-7): KAGVTQTPRYLIKTRGQQVTLSCSPISGHRSVSWYQQTPGQGLQFLFEYFSETQRNKGNFPGRFSGRQFSNSRSEMNVSTLELGDSALYLCASSKTGLRSYEQYFGPGTRLTVT.

This clone was detected once. The rearrangement joins TRBV2 to TRBJ2-7; D is perhaps TRBD1 (6 bases). Germline-derived CDR1 and CDR2 are SNHLY and FYNNEI. V lost 4 bases, J lost 2 bases, and 12 bases lay in between. The CDR3 is 14 amino acids. The CDR3 reads CASSGPDSTYEQYF. The CDR3 DNA reads as TGTGCCAGCAGTGGTCCGGACAGTACCTACGAGCAGTACTTC.

About this clone: This is likely an artifact of a read error, given a far larger clone one base away. The rearrangement joins TRBV6-6 to TRBJ1-1; D ambiguous. CDR3 length: 12 amino acids. V lost 2 bases and J 0 bases, leaving 1 base between the germline ends. Germline CDR1 reads MNHNY; CDR2 reads SVGAGI (reference sequence). CDR3 bases: TGTGCCAGCAGTTACCTGAACACTGAAGCTTTCTTT. This sequence encodes CASSYLNTEAFF.

The chain employs TRBV5-1 and TRBJ2-1; D possibly corresponds to TRBD1 (5 bases). This CDR3 spans 16 amino acids. V was trimmed by 4 bases and J by 3 bases, leaving 17 bases between them. Germline V lookup: CDR1 SGHRS, CDR2 YFSETQ. The CDR3 loop reads CASSPDTLAVYNEQFF. Here the CDR3 DNA reads TGCGCCAGCAGCCCGGACACCCTGGCCGTCTACAATGAGCAGTTCTTC.

As to this clone: This CDR3 is also generated by other DNA sequences in the sample. The chain links TRBV6-6 to TRBJ2-2, with D possibly TRBD2 on 5 matching bases. Trimming removed 2 bases at V and 0 bases at J, with 10 bases between. This CDR3 spans 16 amino acids. Germline CDR1 and CDR2: MNHNY and SVGAGI (reference sequence). The CDR3 DNA follows: TGTGCCAGCAGTTACCTCGCCGGGGCGAACACCGGGGAGCTGTTTTTT. It translates to CASSYLAGANTGELFF.

The V gene is TRBV4-1, the J gene TRBJ1-5; no clear D. Germline values: CDR1 MGHRA, CDR2 YSYEKL. V dropped 4 bases and J dropped 2 bases, with 18 bases sitting between them. The CDR3 is 17 residues long. CDR3: CASSPLATWAGNQPQHF. CDR3 DNA: TGCGCCAGCAGCCCACTAGCGACATGGGCTGGCAATCAGCCCCAGCATTTT.

The chain links TRBV12-5 to TRBJ2-7, with a weak D call TRBD1 (6 bases). The CDR3 covers 16 residues. CDR1 LGHNT and CDR2 FRNRAP come from the germline V gene. The V end lost 1 base, the J end lost 4 bases, and 17 bases lay between the germline ends. Written as DNA, the CDR3 is TGTGCTAGTGGTTTGGCAACAGGGCCCGTTGGATACGAGCAGTACTTC. Translated, it gives CASGLATGPVGYEQYF.

The chain carries TRBV7-2 and TRBJ2-7; no definite D call. The V end was cut by 5 bases, the J end by 1 base, with 12 bases between. The CDR3 length is 14 residues. The germline V gene encodes CDR1 SGHTA and CDR2 FQGNSA. DNA for the CDR3: TGTGCCAGCAGCCGGACGCATAATTCCTACGAGCAGTACTTC. It specifies CASSRTHNSYEQYF.

J is TRBJ2-7 and V is TRBV27; 9 positions match TRBD2. V was pared by 6 bases and J by 5 bases, with 11 bases of the junction left unmatched. CDR1 and CDR2 from the germline V gene are MNHEY and SMNVEV (reference sequence). The CDR3 spans 15 residues. The CDR3 sequence is CASRNSGSPIDEQYF. CDR3 coding DNA: TGTGCCAGCAGAAATAGCGGGAGTCCGATCGACGAGCAGTACTTC.